This TCR beta chain was identified during a study of blood T cell repertoires in COVID-19. The CDR3 extends over 13 amino acids. Per germline, CDR1 GTSNPN and CDR2 SVGIG (reference sequence). V was shortened by 3 bases and J by 6 bases, with 15 bases between the two germline ends. Here immunoSEQ multiplex PCR was the method, and the copy in TCRdb shows in-frame clones only, minus some. The repertoire holds approximately 88,000 clones, over 60% seen once, with around 21% in the top ten. Source material: peripheral blood. The receptor comes from a woman older than 75 with active or convalescent COVID-19. The chain is built from TRBV30 and TRBJ2-7, with a possible D match to TRBD2 (7 bases). The CDR3 sequence is CAWSAGGPGEQYF. The CDR3 nucleotides are TGTGCCTGGAGCGCCGGGGGGCCGGGCGAGCAGTACTTC.